This TCR beta chain was sequenced for a study of blood T cells in healthy people across ages. It was with a sample-barcoded 5' primer and a J-beta primer mix that a second PCR of roughly 7 to 12 cycles was run. Via MiXCR, TCRdb re-called the 5' RACE reads, giving one row per CDR3 protein. This sample carries 1.2 million to 1.5 million distinct CDR3 sequences, 59% of them seen once, and the ten largest clones take over 5%. Trimming took 2 bases from V and 4 from J, leaving 15 bases between them. Looked up from germline, CDR1 is SQVTM and CDR2 is ANQGSEA. The CDR3 totals 15 residues. Points on this clonotype: Its antigen is undetermined.

Study results and caveats: Researchers judged that diversity estimates from one million T cells fell short of true values.

Source material: blood. The genes are TRBV29-1 and TRBJ2-1, with D unclear. The clonotype originates from a young man in good health. CDR3 loop: CSVEWSPLTYNEQFF. CDR3 sequence (DNA): TGCAGCGTTGAATGGAGCCCTCTTACTTACAATGAGCAGTTCTTC.